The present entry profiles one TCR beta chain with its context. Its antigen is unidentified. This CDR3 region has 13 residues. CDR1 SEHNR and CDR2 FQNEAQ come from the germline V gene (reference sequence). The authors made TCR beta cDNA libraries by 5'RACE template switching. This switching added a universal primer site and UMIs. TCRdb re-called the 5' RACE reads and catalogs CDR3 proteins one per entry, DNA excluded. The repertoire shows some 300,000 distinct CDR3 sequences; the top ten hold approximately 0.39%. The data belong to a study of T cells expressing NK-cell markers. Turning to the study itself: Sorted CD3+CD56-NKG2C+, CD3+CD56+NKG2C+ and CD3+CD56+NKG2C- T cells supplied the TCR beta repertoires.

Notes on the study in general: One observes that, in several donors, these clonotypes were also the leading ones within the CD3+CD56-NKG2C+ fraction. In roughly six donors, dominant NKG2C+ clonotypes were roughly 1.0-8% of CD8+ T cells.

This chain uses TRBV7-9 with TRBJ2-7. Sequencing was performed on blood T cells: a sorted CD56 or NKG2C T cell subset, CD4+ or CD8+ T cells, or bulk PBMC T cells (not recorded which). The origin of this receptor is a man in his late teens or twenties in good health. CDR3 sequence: CASSLMDPYEQYF.